This T cell receptor (beta chain) was sequenced during a study of T cell repertoires in cytomegalovirus infection. Study-level background: It was the public TCR beta signatures that indicated both CMV infection and matching HLA type. Overall study findings and caveats: HLA-C-restricted CMV-specific TCR beta clonotypes were dominant in the ex vivo response. CMV carriers with the relevant HLA were identified by cumulative public TCR beta family frequency.

In its sample, this clonotype was seen many times. Its specificity is not known. Germline loops: CDR1 SEHNR, CDR2 FQNEAQ (reference sequence). V shed 7 bases and J shed 1 base, with 13 bases lying between them. The CDR3 has 14 amino acids. TCRdb re-derived calls from the reads in MiXCR, one entry per CDR3 protein. The sample has 250,000 to 400,000 distinct CDR3 sequences, around 25% seen once. This sample comprised cultured PBMCs, obtained from culture after CMV antigen stimulation. The source is a human donor in good health (CMV status not recorded). Some clones in this sample may be carry-over from other donors' samples. This chain joins TRBV7-9 and TRBJ1-1; perhaps TRBD1 as D (6 bases). CDR3 residues: CASNLGASNTEAFF. The DNA of the CDR3 is TGTGCCAGCAACCTGGGGGCGTCGAACACTGAAGCTTTCTTT.